Included here is one TCR beta chain sequence, with context. V lost 4 bases, J lost 3 bases, and 10 bases lay in between. Per germline, CDR1 SGHRS and CDR2 YFSETQ. CDR3 length: 13 amino acids. Source study methods: Amplified reference gene primers provided the basis for estimating nucleated cell counts. Profiling relied on immunoSEQ multiplex PCR, and the TCRdb table lists in-frame clones only, not all of them. From that table come the V and J calls and clone size; the DNA was used to work out D and trimming. The top ten hold 1.2% of the sample, which has some 58,000 clones, 80% to 90% seen once. The data were obtained in a study of blood T cell repertoires in COVID-19.

This chain connects TRBV5-1 to TRBJ1-1; perhaps TRBD1 as D (6 bases). The sequence came from a man aged 40-50 years with acute or convalescent COVID-19. Sequencing was carried out using peripheral blood. CDR3: CASSPQGHTEAFF. DNA for the CDR3: TGCGCCAGCAGCCCACAGGGCCACACTGAAGCTTTCTTT.